Below are 14 T cell receptor beta chains sequenced from a single sample in a study of T-cell memory formation after mild COVID-19. TCRdb called the 5' RACE reads again in MiXCR, with one record for every CDR3 protein. Among 150,000 to 200,000 distinct CDR3 sequences, around a tenth were seen once, and the ten largest hold approximately 3.8%. The material sequenced was PBMCs or a T cell subset sorted from them (not recorded which). The receptors here all came from a man aged 18 to 35 who had mild COVID-19 (a few samples of this study predate the infection). Cell type and time point are not known.

This clonotype was seen more than once but under ten times. This chain uses TRBV5-1 with TRBJ1-1; 7 positions match TRBD1. The germline V gene encodes CDR1 SGHRS and CDR2 YFSETQ. CDR3 length: 15 residues. J was trimmed by 1 base and V by 5 bases; bases with no gene match: 8. The CDR3 bases are TGCGCCAGCAGATCGTCAGGGGGGAGGAACACTGAAGCTTTCTTT. It is translated as CASRSSGGRNTEAFF.

This clonotype was recorded a few times. V usage is TRBV7-2 and J usage is TRBJ1-5, with D possibly matching TRBD1 (6 bases). CDR3 length: 14 amino acids. V was shortened by 5 bases and J by 1 base, with 9 bases between the two germline ends. Germline assignment: CDR1 SGHTA and CDR2 FQGNSA. The CDR3 loop is CASSTRGSNQPQHF. CDR3 DNA: TGTGCCAGCAGCACCAGGGGAAGCAATCAGCCCCAGCATTTT.

This chain connects TRBV12-3 or TRBV12-4 to TRBJ2-7; maybe TRBD2 (6 bases). Trimming pared 3 bases from V and 7 bases from J, leaving 16 bases between. This CDR3 is built from 14 residues. The CDR3 DNA follows: TGTGCCAGCAGTTTGGTGTTGGACGCGGGGGAGCAGTACGTC. Translating gives CASSLVLDAGEQYV.

The table lists this clonotype with a few counts. The chain employs TRBV27 and TRBJ2-3; D is possibly TRBD1 (5 bases). The V gene's germline CDR1 is MNHEY and CDR2 SMNVEV (reference sequence). The V end lost 5 bases, the J end lost 7 bases, and 10 bases lay between the germline ends. This CDR3 region has 12 residues. The CDR3 bases are TGTGCCAGCAGTACCCAGGGAAATACGCAGTATTTT. Protein: CASSTQGNTQYF.

In this sample, this clonotype turned up many times. The chain recombines TRBV19 with TRBJ1-5, with D tentatively TRBD1 (5 bases). Germline V CDR1 and CDR2: LNHDA, SQIVND (reference sequence). V was trimmed by 7 bases and J by 9 bases, leaving 16 bases between them. The CDR3 is 13 residues long. This chain's CDR3 is CASTMAGVRPQHF. As DNA, the CDR3 is TGTGCCAGTACCATGGCGGGGGTCCGGCCCCAGCATTTT. The full variable domain, with the rest looked up from reference TRBV19 and TRBJ1-5, is DGGITQSPKYLFRKEGQNVTLSCEQNLNHDAMYWYRQDPGQGLRLIYYSQIVNDFQKGDIAEGYSVSREKKESFPLTVTSAQKNPTAFYLCASTMAGVRPQHFGDGTRLSIL.

This clonotype was observed at least ten times. This rearrangement joins TRBV5-1 to TRBJ2-7; no definite D call. Germline-derived CDR1 and CDR2 are SGHRS and YFSETQ. The germline V and J ends were trimmed by 0 bases and 5 bases, with 15 bases remaining between them. There are 15 residues in the CDR3. In DNA form, the CDR3 reads TGCGCCAGCAGCTTGGGGCACGCGCCCAGCGACGAGCAGTACGTC. Its protein product is CASSLGHAPSDEQYV.

The V and J genes are TRBV10-3 and TRBJ1-3, with a possible D match to TRBD1 (5 bases). Looked up from germline, CDR1 is ENHRY and CDR2 is SYGVKD. This CDR3 is 15 amino acids long. V lost 6 bases to trimming and J lost 7 bases, with 19 bases between them. CDR3 sequence (DNA): TGTGCCATCAGGATTACGGGGGAGACTAAGAACACCATATATTTT. Translating gives CAIRITGETKNTIYF.

This clonotype was counted a few times. This sequence joins TRBV10-3 and TRBJ2-4; TRBD2 aligns across 8 bases. CDR1 ENHRY and CDR2 SYGVKD come from the germline V gene. The CDR3 contains 16 residues. J lost 0 bases, V lost 10 bases, and 11 bases had no gene match. CDR3 amino acids: CATAGLADLAKNIQYF. The DNA for the CDR3 is TGTGCCACCGCTGGACTAGCAGATCTAGCCAAAAACATTCAGTACTTC.

V usage is TRBV29-1 and J usage is TRBJ1-5, with D tentatively TRBD1 (5 bases). The germline V and J ends were trimmed by 0 bases and 7 bases, with 7 bases remaining between them. This CDR3 has 12 residues. CDR1 SQVTM and CDR2 ANQGSEA come from the germline V gene. In nucleotides, the CDR3 is TGCAGCGTTGAAGACCGGGGCCAGCCCCAGCATTTT. Amino acid sequence: CSVEDRGQPQHF.

The rearrangement links TRBV19 to TRBJ1-4, with 11 bases fitting TRBD1. The CDR3 totals 15 residues. Unmatched junction bases numbered 5, after V lost 3 bases and J lost 8 bases. CDR1 LNHDA and CDR2 SQIVND come from the germline V gene (reference sequence). The CDR3 loop is CASSIPGQGGEKLFF. The CDR3 DNA is TGTGCCAGTAGTATCCCGGGACAGGGGGGCGAAAAACTGTTTTTT.

The genes are TRBV7-9 and TRBJ1-1; D is perhaps TRBD1 (5 bases). CDR1 SEHNR and CDR2 FQNEAQ come from the germline V gene (reference sequence). V lost 5 bases, J lost 5 bases, and 12 bases lay in between. The CDR3 has 13 residues. The CDR3 DNA reads as TGTGCCAGCAGCCTATCAGGGTTTACTGAAGCTTTCTTT. Translating gives CASSLSGFTEAFF.

In this sample, this clonotype turned up a few times. This sequence joins TRBV3-1 and TRBJ1-6; D call uncertain. Trimming took off 2 bases at V and 7 bases at J, with 12 bases between the two ends. Germline V lookup: CDR1 LGHDT, CDR2 YNNKEL (reference sequence). The CDR3 is 15 amino acids. The CDR3 DNA reads TGTGCCAGCAGCCAACAAGTGATGAGGAATTCACCCCTCCACTTT. Encoded protein: CASSQQVMRNSPLHF.

CDR3 bases: TGTGCCAGCCGACAGGGGGCGAATCTAGACGGGGAGCTGTTTTTT. Translated, it gives CASRQGANLDGELFF. This chain joins TRBV9 and TRBJ2-2; 10 nucleotides line up with TRBD1. V trimming: 7 bases; J trimming: 7 bases; junction bases outside the gene matches: 10. There are 15 residues in the CDR3. Germline values: CDR1 SGDLS, CDR2 YYNGEE.

The chain joins TRBV3-1 to TRBJ2-1; 9 bases align to TRBD2. Germline loops: CDR1 LGHDT, CDR2 YNNKEL (reference sequence). V shed 4 bases, J shed 8 bases, and the junction held 6 bases outside the gene matches. The CDR3 contains 14 residues. In DNA, the CDR3 is TGTGCCAGCAGCCCGTCAGCGGGGGGCTATGAGCAGTTCTTC. It codes for CASSPSAGGYEQFF.